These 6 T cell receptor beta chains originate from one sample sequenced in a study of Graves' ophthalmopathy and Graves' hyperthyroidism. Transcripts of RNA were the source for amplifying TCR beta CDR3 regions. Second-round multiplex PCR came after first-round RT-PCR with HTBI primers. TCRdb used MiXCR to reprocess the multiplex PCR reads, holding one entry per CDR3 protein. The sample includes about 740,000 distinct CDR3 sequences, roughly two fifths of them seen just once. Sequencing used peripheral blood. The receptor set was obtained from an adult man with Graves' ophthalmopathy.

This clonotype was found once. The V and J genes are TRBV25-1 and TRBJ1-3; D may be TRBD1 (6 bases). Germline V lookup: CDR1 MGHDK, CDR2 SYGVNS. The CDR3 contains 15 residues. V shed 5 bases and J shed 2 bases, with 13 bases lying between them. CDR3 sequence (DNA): TGTGCCAGCAGTTTTTCCAGGGGCGCTGGAAACACCATATATTTT. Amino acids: CASSFSRGAGNTIYF.

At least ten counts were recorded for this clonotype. The CDR3 is CASSQDGRGHQPQHF. CDR3 sequence (DNA): TGCGCCAGCAGCCAAGATGGTAGGGGACACCAGCCCCAGCATTTT. This chain uses TRBV4-1 with TRBJ1-5; the D gene is possibly TRBD1 (6 bases). Deletions cut 0 bases from V and 7 bases from J, with 13 bases between. CDR3 length equals 15 residues. Germline V gives CDR1 MGHRA, CDR2 YSYEKL.

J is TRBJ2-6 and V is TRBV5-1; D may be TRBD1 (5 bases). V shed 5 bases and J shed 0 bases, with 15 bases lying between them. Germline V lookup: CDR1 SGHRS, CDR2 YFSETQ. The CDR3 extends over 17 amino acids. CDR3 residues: CASSFWGTDSGANVLTF. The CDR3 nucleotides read TGCGCCAGCAGTTTCTGGGGCACCGACTCTGGGGCCAACGTCCTGACTTTC.

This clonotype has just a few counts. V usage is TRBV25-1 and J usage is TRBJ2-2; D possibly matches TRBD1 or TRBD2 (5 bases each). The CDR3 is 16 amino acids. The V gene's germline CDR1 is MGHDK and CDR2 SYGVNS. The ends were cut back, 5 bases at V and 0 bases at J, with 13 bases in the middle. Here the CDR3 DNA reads TGTGCCAGCAGTTACGGGGCGGGCCCGAACACCGGGGAGCTGTTTTTT. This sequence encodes CASSYGAGPNTGELFF.

CDR3 in DNA: TGTGCCAGTTCTCGGTATCAATCCTACGAGCAGTACTTC. Amino acid sequence: CASSRYQSYEQYF. The chain combines TRBV6-5 with TRBJ2-7; D is unclear. CDR1 is MNHEY, CDR2 SVGAGI, per germline. Trimming removed 9 bases from V and 1 base from J, with 13 bases in between. The CDR3 is made up of 13 amino acids.

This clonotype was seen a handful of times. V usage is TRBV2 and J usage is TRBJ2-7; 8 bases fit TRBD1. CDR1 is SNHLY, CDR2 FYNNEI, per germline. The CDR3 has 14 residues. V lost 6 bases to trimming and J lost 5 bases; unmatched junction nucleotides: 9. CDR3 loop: CASRYRTGPHEQYF. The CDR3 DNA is TGTGCCAGCAGGTACCGGACAGGGCCCCACGAGCAGTACTTC.